These 10 T cell receptor beta chains were all obtained from the same sample, sequenced in a study of beta chain features in type 1 diabetes. Overall study results and limits: Moderate yet significant TCRB CDR3 shortening was seen in Type 1 diabetes patients in all four CD4+ subsets.

Every bit of the isolated RNA underwent reverse transcription, so sequencing read expressed TCRB transcripts. Sequencing used immunoSEQ multiplex PCR; TCRdb keeps in-frame clones, though not all of them. Among 500,000 to 850,000 clones listed, more than 13% were seen once. These receptors' antigens are unknown. Sequencing was done on a sample of naive CD4+ T cells from blood. The source is a man aged 18-30 years with type 1 diabetes.

This clone was recorded a few times. The J gene is TRBJ2-1, the V gene TRBV5-4; no firm D call. V was cut by 3 bases and J by 6 bases, with 13 bases left in between. Germline V CDR1 and CDR2: SGHNT, YYREEE (reference sequence). The CDR3 is 14 residues long. CDR3 sequence reads: CASSSDPAANEQFF. In nucleotides, the CDR3 is TGTGCCAGCAGCTCGGACCCGGCCGCCAATGAGCAGTTCTTC.

J is TRBJ1-1 and V is TRBV10-3; tentatively, D is TRBD1 (6 bases). The ends were cut back, 11 bases at V and 1 base at J, with 11 bases in the middle. This CDR3 spans 12 amino acids. Germline V gene lookup returns CDR1 ENHRY and CDR2 SYGVKD. CDR3 in DNA: TGTGCCGTCCAGGACAGGAACACTGAAGCTTTCTTT. This gives the protein CAVQDRNTEAFF.

J is TRBJ2-5 and V is TRBV5-1, with 10 bases lining up with TRBD2. Germline-derived CDR1 and CDR2 are SGHRS and YFSETQ. Unmatched junction bases numbered 4, after V lost 5 bases and J lost 3 bases. The CDR3 covers 14 residues. CDR3 residues: CASRGGLAKETQYF. CDR3 bases: TGCGCCAGCAGGGGGGGACTAGCGAAAGAGACCCAGTACTTC.

The chain has TRBV7-2 and TRBJ1-5; no clear D. Deletions cut 4 bases from V and 5 bases from J, with 12 bases between. The CDR3 length is 14 residues. Germline assignment: CDR1 SGHTA and CDR2 FQGNSA. CDR3 sequence reads: CASSSPEADQPQHF. For the CDR3, the DNA is TGTGCCAGCAGCTCCCCCGAGGCCGATCAGCCCCAGCATTTT.

This clone was seen only a few times. The V and J genes are TRBV9 and TRBJ1-1; D is undetermined. The CDR3 is 13 amino acids. Germline-derived CDR1 and CDR2 are SGDLS and YYNGEE. Trimming took 0 bases from V and 8 from J, leaving 11 bases between them. The CDR3 region is CASSVAVGLEAFF. The CDR3 DNA reads TGTGCCAGCAGCGTAGCCGTGGGATTGGAAGCTTTCTTT.

This chain uses TRBV5-4 with TRBJ2-1, with D perhaps matching TRBD1 (6 bases). This CDR3 has 13 amino acids. V was cut by 0 bases and J by 10 bases, with 11 bases left in between. CDR1 and CDR2 (germline): SGHNT, YYREEE (reference sequence). The CDR3 reads CASSLGDTREQFF. CDR3 sequence (DNA): TGTGCCAGCAGCTTGGGGGACACCAGAGAGCAGTTCTTC.

This clone was seen only a few times. The rearrangement uses TRBV6-4 and TRBJ1-2, with no clear D. Germline V CDR1 and CDR2: MRHNA, SNTAGT. Trimming pared 2 bases from V and 1 base from J, leaving 14 bases between. This CDR3 is built from 16 residues. The CDR3 DNA is TGTGCCAGCAGTGACGGAAGGGTGGGAGATAACTATGGCTACACCTTC. This encodes CASSDGRVGDNYGYTF.

The chain links TRBV18 to TRBJ2-5, with D possibly TRBD2 on 5 matching bases. CDR1 and CDR2 from the germline V gene are KGHSH and LQKENI. This CDR3 contains 14 residues. Trimming took off 3 bases at V and 5 bases at J, with 13 bases between the two ends. The CDR3 DNA follows: TGTGCCAGCTCACCCCTAGACGAGCGGGAGACCCAGTACTTC. Protein product: CASSPLDERETQYF. Full variable domain (rest looked up from reference TRBV18 and TRBJ2-5): NAGVMQNPRHLVRRRGQEARLRCSPMKGHSHVYWYRQLPEEGLKFMVYLQKENIIDESGMPKERFSAEFPKEGPSILRIQQVVRGDSAAYFCASSPLDERETQYFGPGTRLLVL.

The table lists this clone with a few counts. The V and J genes are TRBV6-5 and TRBJ2-1, with TRBD2 matching over 8 bases. Unmatched junction bases numbered 10, after V lost 5 bases and J lost 13 bases. This CDR3 has 13 amino acids. Germline V gene data show CDR1 as MNHEY and CDR2 as SVGAGI. The DNA of the CDR3 is TGTGCCAGCAGTAATAGCCCTAGCGGGTTTCAGTTCTTC. This codes for CASSNSPSGFQFF.

V and J are TRBV30 and TRBJ2-1, with TRBD2 matching 10 bases. Germline CDR1 GTSNPN, CDR2 SVGIG (reference sequence). The CDR3 has 13 amino acids. Trimming cost V 7 bases and J 5 bases; bases outside gene matches: 5. The CDR3 DNA follows: TGTGCCTCCTCTAGCGGGAGTAACAATGAGCAGTTCTTC. Its protein product is CASSSGSNNEQFF.